This T cell receptor (beta chain) was captured by sequencing in a study of blood T cells in healthy people across ages. With a J-beta primer mix and a sample-barcoded 5' primer, a second PCR ran about 7 to 11 cycles. Template switching added a 12-random-nucleotide identifier to every cDNA molecule. TCRdb reanalysed the 5' RACE reads using MiXCR and keeps one entry per CDR3 protein. Among 1.5 million to 2 million distinct CDR3 sequences, 28% were seen once, and the ten largest hold approximately 7.7%. Study findings and constraints: Comparison with aged donors showed that long-lived donors had more naive CD4+ cells and higher diversity.

Of note for this clonotype: Its antigen is still unknown.

The CDR3 totals 15 residues. V was clipped by 1 base and J by 3 bases, with 9 bases between them. CDR1 and CDR2 (germline): SGHTA, FQGNSA. Caucasian, healthy and from Russia, the donors were aged between about 6 and 90. For every donor, a draw yielded ten milliliters of peripheral blood. The chain uses TRBV7-2 and TRBJ2-2, with no clear D. The TCR sequence derives from a woman aged 25 to 45 in good health. Specimen: blood. This CDR3 reads CASSLGRLYTGELFF. In DNA, the CDR3 is TGTGCCAGCAGCTTAGGGCGCCTGTACACCGGGGAGCTGTTTTTT.